Each of the 6 T cell receptor beta chains below was sequenced from the same sample in a study of STAT5B mutations in CD4+ large granular lymphocyte leukemia. Measured with immunoSEQ multiplex PCR; TCRdb has only the in-frame clones, and not every one. The sample consists of approximately 40,000 clones, 81% of them appearing once. Sequenced sample: CD4+ T cells from blood buffy coats. Receptors were obtained from a human donor in good health.

This chain uses TRBV7-3 with TRBJ2-7; 8 bases line up with TRBD1. Germline V gives CDR1 SGHTA, CDR2 FQGTGA. CDR3 length: 16 residues. The junction had 7 bases not matched to a gene; V was cut back by 1 base and J by 2 bases. CDR3 protein: CASSLKGGQDPYEQYF. The CDR3 DNA follows: TGTGCCAGCAGCTTAAAAGGGGGACAGGACCCCTACGAGCAGTACTTC.

The chain combines TRBV4-3 with TRBJ1-3, with D maybe TRBD1 (6 bases). CDR1 is LGHNA, CDR2 YSLEER, per germline. The CDR3 contains 15 residues. The germline V and J ends were trimmed by 3 bases and 4 bases, with 13 bases remaining between them. The CDR3 protein is CASSQDSTWGNTIYF. CDR3 DNA: TGCGCCAGCAGCCAGGACAGTACGTGGGGAAACACCATATATTTT.

The chain recombines TRBV7-3 with TRBJ2-3, with 8 positions matching TRBD2. Looked up from germline, CDR1 is SGHTA and CDR2 is FQGTGA. The CDR3 extends over 14 amino acids. Trimming removed 7 bases from V and 4 bases from J; junction bases left unmatched: 7. CDR3 nucleotides: TGTGCCAGCAACCCAGCGGGAGCTGCAGATACGCAGTATTTT. It codes for CASNPAGAADTQYF. The whole variable domain, filled in from reference TRBV7-3 and TRBJ2-3, reads GAGVSQTPSNKVTEKGKYVELRCDPISGHTALYWYRQSLGQGPEFLIYFQGTGAADDSGLPNDRFFAVRPEGSVSTLKIQRTERGDSAVYLCASNPAGAADTQYFGPGTRLTVL.

The chain is built from TRBV6-6 and TRBJ1-5; D not certain. This CDR3 spans 15 amino acids. Germline lookup yields CDR1 MNHNY and CDR2 SVGAGI (reference sequence). Trimming pared 0 bases from V and 5 bases from J, leaving 11 bases between. The CDR3 here is CASSYSAVSHQPQHF. CDR3 nucleotide sequence: TGTGCCAGCAGTTACTCGGCAGTATCCCATCAGCCCCAGCATTTT.

The J gene is TRBJ1-1, the V gene TRBV6-1; 10 bases are shared with TRBD1. V shed 6 bases, J shed 1 base, and the junction held 2 bases outside the gene matches. There are 14 residues in the CDR3. Germline loops: CDR1 MNHNS, CDR2 SASEGT. CDR3 in amino acids: CASSRDRGNTEAFF. The DNA for the CDR3 is TGTGCCAGCAGCCGGGACAGGGGGAACACTGAAGCTTTCTTT.

The chain carries TRBV19 and TRBJ1-1, with D possibly TRBD1 on 6 matching bases. Germline CDR1 is LNHDA and CDR2 is SQIVND (reference sequence). This CDR3 has 14 amino acids. V lost 6 bases and J lost 1, with 12 bases in between. The CDR3 DNA reads as TGTGCCAGTAGGTTACAGGGTCAGAACACTGAAGCTTTCTTT. As protein: CASRLQGQNTEAFF.